These T cell receptor beta chains were read from a single sample in a study of T cells expressing NK-cell markers. Reprocessing the 5' RACE reads, TCRdb reports a single entry for every CDR3 protein and omits DNA. Across around 260,000 distinct CDR3 sequences, the top ten clones capture around 4% of the sample. Material for sequencing was blood T cells: a sorted CD56 or NKG2C T cell subset, CD4+ or CD8+ T cells, or bulk PBMC T cells (not recorded which). The receptors derive from a woman between 18 and 70 years old in good health. The CDR3 runs from the conserved cysteine through the conserved F or W.

CDR3 length	V gene	J gene	CDR3 protein
14	TRBV20-1	TRBJ2-7	CSAVRQLGGYEQYF
14	TRBV20-1	TRBJ1-1	CSAVRGGWNTEAFF
14	TRBV30	TRBJ2-5	CAAPVGASRETQYF
16	TRBV4-3	TRBJ2-3	CASSQERGDLTDTQYF
13	TRBV18	TRBJ2-3	CASSPGRADTQYF
16	TRBV7-9	TRBJ2-1	CASSPRYGAGRNEQFF
18	TRBV7-6	TRBJ1-1	CASSLRGQGALGNTEAFF
15	TRBV7-2	TRBJ2-1	CASSLQWVADNEQFF
16	TRBV4-3	TRBJ2-1	CASSQDLPSYGNEQFF
16	TRBV7-2	TRBJ2-3	CASSGLGLAGSDTQYF
15	TRBV6-1	TRBJ1-3	CASSDRGPRGNTIYF
15	TRBV12-3/TRBV12-4	TRBJ2-1	CASSWTRGVNNEQFF
13	TRBV12-3/TRBV12-4	TRBJ2-7	CASSYFLGAEQYF
16	TRBV14	TRBJ2-2	CASSQELVLNTGELFF
14	TRBV12-3/TRBV12-4	TRBJ2-3	CASSGQGGTDTQYF
12	TRBV20-1	TRBJ2-7	CSAKTGRYEQYF
17	TRBV7-2	TRBJ2-3	CASSLVGTQPGLDTQYF
14	TRBV12-3/TRBV12-4	TRBJ2-1	CASQTDPRDNEQFF
17	TRBV25-1	TRBJ2-1	CASSGPRGGGSYNEQFF
13	TRBV12-3/TRBV12-4	TRBJ1-5	CASRKENNQPQHF
14	TRBV7-2	TRBJ2-3	CASSSGQGGDTQYF
15	TRBV12-3/TRBV12-4	TRBJ1-5	CASSLEGGGWQPQHF
13	TRBV6-2/TRBV6-3	TRBJ1-5	CASRPTQKQPQHF
14	TRBV7-2	TRBJ1-2	CASTLDRGFHGYTF
16	TRBV7-2	TRBJ2-2	CASSSGQGANTGELFF
16	TRBV18	TRBJ2-5	CASSPTRTGTQETQYF
15	TRBV12-3/TRBV12-4	TRBJ2-1	CASTLGVSSYNEQFF
13	TRBV12-3/TRBV12-4	TRBJ1-4	CASRYGTVEKLFF